Shown below are 32 T cell receptor beta chains from a single sample sequenced in a study of blood T cell repertoires in COVID-19. TCRdb's copy holds only in-frame clones and misses some; the assay was immunoSEQ multiplex PCR. The table lists 320,000 or so clones, 75% to 90% of them singletons. Sequenced material: PBMCs or T cells enriched from blood (not recorded which). These receptors came from a woman in her thirties who had been exposed to COVID-19.

The chain employs TRBV7-6 and TRBJ1-1; D might be TRBD1 (5 bases). Germline V gene sequence: CDR1 SGHVS, CDR2 FNYEAQ. V gave up 3 bases and J gave up 0 bases, with 5 bases separating them. CDR3 length: 13 residues. CDR3 residues: CASSLTVNTEAFF. As DNA, the CDR3 is TGTGCCAGCAGCTTGACAGTGAACACTGAAGCTTTCTTT.

The chain combines TRBV2 with TRBJ2-7; D perhaps matches TRBD2 (7 bases). The CDR3 has 14 residues. Looked up from germline, CDR1 is SNHLY and CDR2 is FYNNEI. V was pared by 7 bases and J by 4 bases, with 17 bases between. CDR3 in amino acids: CASTQEGGGYEQYF. CDR3 bases: TGTGCCAGCACCCAGGAAGGGGGGGGGTACGAGCAGTACTTC.

V is TRBV27 and J is TRBJ1-1; a weak D match, TRBD1 (5 bases). The ends were cut back, 5 bases at V and 4 bases at J, with 14 bases in the middle. The CDR3 totals 14 residues. From germline, CDR1 is MNHEY and CDR2 SMNVEV (reference sequence). Here the CDR3 reads CASSPSAGRTEAFF. Written as DNA, the CDR3 is TGTGCCAGCAGTCCCTCGGCAGGGCGCACTGAAGCTTTCTTT.

J is TRBJ2-3 and V is TRBV27; D possibly corresponds to TRBD2 (6 bases). This CDR3 contains 13 residues. V lost 5 bases and J 4 bases, leaving 10 bases between the germline ends. The V gene's germline CDR1 is MNHEY and CDR2 SMNVEV (reference sequence). This chain's CDR3 is CASSATSPDTQYF. In DNA, the CDR3 is TGTGCCAGCAGTGCGACTAGTCCAGATACGCAGTATTTT.

The gene calls are TRBV28 and TRBJ1-4, with TRBD1 identical over 9 bases. This CDR3 region has 15 residues. Germline V CDR1 and CDR2: MDHEN, SYDVKM. V lost 6 bases to trimming and J lost 7 bases; unmatched junction nucleotides: 9. CDR3 DNA: TGTGCCAGCAGGGGACCGGGACAGGGCTTTGAAAAACTGTTTTTT. This gives the protein CASRGPGQGFEKLFF. Filled out from reference TRBV28 and TRBJ1-4, the complete variable domain reads DVKVTQSSRYLVKRTGEKVFLECVQDMDHENMFWYRQDPGLGLRLIYFSYDVKMKEKGDIPEGYSVSREKKERFSLILESASTNQTSMYLCASRGPGQGFEKLFFGSGTQLSVL.

The gene calls are TRBV5-6 and TRBJ2-7; no definite D call. Per germline, CDR1 SGHDT and CDR2 YYEEEE. With 2 bases removed from V and 0 bases from J, the gap between germline ends came to 12 bases. CDR3 length equals 15 residues. The DNA for the CDR3 is TGTGCCAGCAGCTTCCCGCCTGGTAGCTCCTACGAGCAGTACTTC. Its translation is CASSFPPGSSYEQYF.

The chain joins TRBV5-4 to TRBJ1-6; 7 bases are shared with TRBD1. The CDR3 is 14 amino acids. V shed 4 bases, J shed 4 bases, and the junction held 2 bases outside the gene matches. Germline values: CDR1 SGHNT, CDR2 YYREEE (reference sequence). The CDR3 DNA reads TGTGCCAGCAGCCAACAGGGGTATAATTCACCCCTCCACTTT. Protein product: CASSQQGYNSPLHF.

The rearrangement joins TRBV12-3 or TRBV12-4 to TRBJ2-7; D perhaps matches TRBD1 (5 bases). Trimming cost V 6 bases and J 4 bases, with 10 bases left between them. The CDR3 is 12 residues long. CDR3 DNA: TGTGCCAGCAGAGAAGGGGATTACGAGCAGTACTTC. Translated: CASREGDYEQYF.

The chain joins TRBV7-2 to TRBJ2-3, with 8 bases lining up with TRBD2. Germline lookup yields CDR1 SGHTA and CDR2 FQGNSA. This CDR3 has 17 amino acids. Unmatched junction bases numbered 13, after V lost 5 bases and J lost 3 bases. The CDR3 is CASSPTWAGGITDTQYF. The CDR3 DNA reads as TGTGCCAGCAGCCCGACGTGGGCGGGGGGTATTACAGATACGCAGTATTTT.

The chain couples TRBV4-2 to TRBJ1-2; weak D call: TRBD1 (5 bases). CDR3 size: 14 residues. V was clipped by 6 bases and J by 4 bases, with 15 bases between them. Germline loops: CDR1 LGHNA, CDR2 YNFKEQ. CDR3 nucleotide sequence: TGTGCCAGCAGGGACACTCCTACCCCCTATGGCTACACCTTC. Residues: CASRDTPTPYGYTF.

The chain combines TRBV23-1 with TRBJ2-7, with D uncertain. TRBV23-1 is placed among ORFs of uncertain function. The CDR3 runs 12 residues. The germline V and J ends were trimmed by 5 bases and 5 bases, with 10 bases remaining between them. The CDR3 reads CASSTVGNEQYF. The CDR3 coding sequence is TGCGCCAGCAGTACAGTCGGAAACGAGCAGTACTTC.

The genes are TRBV12-3 or TRBV12-4 and TRBJ1-4; 10 nucleotides line up with TRBD1. The CDR3 is 12 amino acids. With V trimmed by 7 bases and J by 14 bases, 7 bases remained unmatched. The CDR3 loop reads CASTLPGQGLFF. CDR3 in DNA: TGTGCCAGCACTCTACCGGGACAGGGGCTGTTTTTT.

The V and J genes are TRBV7-2 and TRBJ2-7; 10 positions agree with TRBD2. Germline-derived CDR1 and CDR2 are SGHTA and FQGNSA. J gave up 6 bases and V 5 bases, and 7 bases lay outside the gene matches. The CDR3 runs 14 residues. CDR3 bases: TGTGCCAGCAGCGTTAGCGGGGGGCGTGGCGAGCAGTACTTC. It translates to CASSVSGGRGEQYF.

This clone was seen once. This rearrangement joins TRBV5-8 to TRBJ1-1, with D possibly being TRBD1 (5 bases). The V gene's germline CDR1 is SGHTS and CDR2 YDEGEE. The CDR3 consists of 17 residues. Trimming removed 4 bases from V and 0 bases from J, with 19 bases in between. Here the CDR3 DNA reads TGTGCCAGCAGCCGGCGGGGCAGGGTAGGGATGAACACTGAAGCTTTCTTT. Protein sequence: CASSRRGRVGMNTEAFF.

The chain employs TRBV28 and TRBJ1-4; 7 nucleotides agree with TRBD1. The CDR3 covers 16 residues. Germline values: CDR1 MDHEN, CDR2 SYDVKM. Trimming removed 6 bases from V and 10 bases from J; junction bases left unmatched: 17. CDR3 loop: CASSRVGTAEVRKLFF. CDR3 DNA sequence: TGTGCCAGCAGCCGAGTGGGGACAGCCGAAGTAAGAAAACTGTTTTTT.

The sample holds a few counts of this clone. The chain recombines TRBV28 with TRBJ1-4; 9 bases are shared with TRBD1. This CDR3 is built from 15 residues. Germline assignment: CDR1 MDHEN and CDR2 SYDVKM. The trim removed 11 bases at V and 4 bases at J, leaving 11 bases unmatched. The CDR3 spells CALPDRGTFNEKLFF. CDR3 coding DNA: TGTGCCTTACCGGACAGGGGCACTTTTAATGAAAAACTGTTTTTT.

The chain links TRBV7-6 to TRBJ1-1; D perhaps matches TRBD1 (6 bases). The CDR3 has 14 residues. CDR1 is SGHVS, CDR2 FNYEAQ, per germline. The ends were cut back, 5 bases at V and 6 bases at J, with 16 bases in the middle. DNA of the CDR3: TGTGCCAGCAGCACAGGGACAATAGGAGCTGAAGCTTTCTTT. Translating it yields CASSTGTIGAEAFF.

The chain links TRBV4-2 to TRBJ2-3; TRBD2 matches 12 bases. Germline lookup yields CDR1 LGHNA and CDR2 YNFKEQ. This CDR3 comprises 15 residues. V was clipped by 0 bases and J by 11 bases; unmatched bases: 6. In DNA, the CDR3 is TGTGCCAGCAGCCAAGACCTAGCGGGGGGGTTAATGCAGTATTTT. Amino acid sequence: CASSQDLAGGLMQYF.

The chain joins TRBV19 to TRBJ1-4; tentative D call: TRBD1 (5 bases). Germline V lookup: CDR1 LNHDA, CDR2 SQIVND (reference sequence). V was pared by 7 bases and J by 5 bases, with 5 bases between. The CDR3 covers 11 residues. The CDR3 protein is CASTGNEKLFF. DNA of the CDR3: TGTGCCAGTACAGGGAATGAAAAACTGTTTTTT. The variable domain in full, with the rest retrieved from reference TRBV19 and TRBJ1-4, is DGGITQSPKYLFRKEGQNVTLSCEQNLNHDAMYWYRQDPGQGLRLIYYSQIVNDFQKGDIAEGYSVSREKKESFPLTVTSAQKNPTAFYLCASTGNEKLFFGSGTQLSVL.

This rearrangement joins TRBV21-1 to TRBJ1-6; the table's D call, TRBD1, was not checked against the DNA. TRBV21-1 is marked as a pseudogene. The CDR3 length is 15 residues. The CDR3 sequence: CASSERQGHNSPLHF. The CDR3, as DNA: TGTGCCAGCAGCGAGAGACAGGGCCATAATTCACCCCTCCACTTT.

The gene calls are TRBV20-1 and TRBJ2-3; D unclear. Looked up from germline, CDR1 is DFQATT and CDR2 is SNEGSKA (reference sequence). V was trimmed by 5 bases and J by 7 bases, leaving 10 bases between them. The CDR3 is made up of 11 amino acids. The CDR3 DNA sequence: TGCAGTGCTGAGACTTTAAATACGCAGTATTTT. As protein: CSAETLNTQYF.

V is TRBV24-1 and J is TRBJ2-2, with 7 bases fitting TRBD1. The CDR3 has 14 residues. Germline assignment: CDR1 KGHDR and CDR2 SFDVKD. The V gene end was trimmed by 9 bases and the J gene end by 0 bases; junction bases not matched to a gene: 3. The CDR3 DNA reads as TGTGCCACCCGGGACAGATCGAACACCGGGGAGCTGTTTTTT. Amino acid sequence: CATRDRSNTGELFF.

The chain combines TRBV5-4 with TRBJ2-1, with 8 bases that match TRBD2. Germline assignment: CDR1 SGHNT and CDR2 YYREEE (reference sequence). CDR3 size: 14 residues. V lost 2 bases to trimming and J lost 7 bases; unmatched junction nucleotides: 5. CDR3 region: CASSLAGVRNEQFF. In DNA form, the CDR3 reads TGTGCCAGCAGCTTAGCGGGAGTTAGGAATGAGCAGTTCTTC.

This chain links TRBV24-1 with TRBJ2-3; a weak D match, TRBD1 (5 bases). Trimming shortened V by 6 bases and J by 0 bases, and 6 bases separated the two germline ends. Germline V lookup: CDR1 KGHDR, CDR2 SFDVKD. The CDR3 totals 13 residues. The chain's CDR3 is CATSRGSTDTQYF. The CDR3 DNA reads TGTGCCACCAGTAGGGGTAGCACAGATACGCAGTATTTT.

The chain uses TRBV24-1 and TRBJ1-5; weak D call: TRBD1 (6 bases). Deletions cut 2 bases from V and 1 base from J, with 17 bases between. The CDR3 contains 18 residues. CDR1 and CDR2 from the germline V gene are KGHDR and SFDVKD. CDR3 in amino acids: CATSDSRGGHRSNQPQHF. CDR3 nucleotide sequence: TGTGCCACCAGTGATTCTAGAGGGGGACACAGAAGCAATCAGCCCCAGCATTTT.

The chain has TRBV4-3 and TRBJ1-1; TRBD1 might be the D (6 bases). V was clipped by 4 bases and J by 3 bases, with 18 bases between them. The CDR3 loop spans 16 amino acids. CDR1 is LGHNA, CDR2 YSLEER, per germline. The DNA for the CDR3 is TGCGCCAGCAGCCGGACAGCACAGGGCCCGGACACTGAAGCTTTCTTT. Protein: CASSRTAQGPDTEAFF.

The chain combines TRBV21-1 with TRBJ1-1; the D call in the table, TRBD1, was not verified against the DNA. TRBV21-1 is a pseudogene segment. This CDR3 is built from 15 residues. The DNA for the CDR3 is TGTGCCAGCAGCGTCCGACAGGTTCAGGACACTGAAGCTTTCTTT. The encoded protein is CASSVRQVQDTEAFF.

The chain links TRBV2 to TRBJ2-3, with 7 bases matching TRBD2. The CDR3 is 14 amino acids. Germline V gene sequence: CDR1 SNHLY, CDR2 FYNNEI. J lost 8 bases, V lost 3 bases, and 8 bases had no gene match. The CDR3 DNA is TGTGCCAGCAGTGATCGAGAGCGGGGTAGTACGCAGTATTTT. Protein product: CASSDRERGSTQYF.

The V and J genes are TRBV6-1 and TRBJ2-7; 13 bases are shared with TRBD2. The CDR3 totals 16 residues. The J segment lost 3 bases and the V segment lost 4 bases, leaving 6 bases of the junction unmatched. Germline V gene data show CDR1 as MNHNS and CDR2 as SASEGT. Here the CDR3 DNA reads TGTGCCAGCAGTGGGGGGACTAGCGGGATGGTCTACGAGCAGTACTTC. Protein sequence: CASSGGTSGMVYEQYF.

The chain is built from TRBV6-5 and TRBJ1-4; unclear D gene. CDR1 is MNHEY and CDR2 is SVGAGI in the germline V gene. CDR3 length equals 14 residues. V lost 5 bases and J lost 2, with 9 bases in between. The CDR3 DNA sequence: TGTGCCAGCAGTAGGCGGTGGACTAATGAAAAACTGTTTTTT. Amino acids: CASSRRWTNEKLFF.

J is TRBJ2-5 and V is TRBV4-3, with 8 bases fitting TRBD2. The germline V gene encodes CDR1 LGHNA and CDR2 YSLEER. The CDR3 runs to 22 residues. Trimming removed 0 bases from V and 1 base from J; junction bases left unmatched: 22. The CDR3 nucleotides read TGCGCCAGCAGCCAAGATCTACCTGATAGCGGGGTATCTCTGAGATCCCAAGAGACCCAGTACTTC. It yields the protein CASSQDLPDSGVSLRSQETQYF.

The CDR3 DNA reads as TGTGCCAGCAGTTCCGTCGGGACAGGAACTGAAGCTTTCTTT. Translated, it gives CASSSVGTGTEAFF. This chain uses TRBV6-5 with TRBJ1-1; 8 nucleotides line up with TRBD1. This CDR3 is built from 14 residues. V gave up 4 bases and J gave up 5 bases; unmatched junction bases: 6. Germline values: CDR1 MNHEY, CDR2 SVGAGI.